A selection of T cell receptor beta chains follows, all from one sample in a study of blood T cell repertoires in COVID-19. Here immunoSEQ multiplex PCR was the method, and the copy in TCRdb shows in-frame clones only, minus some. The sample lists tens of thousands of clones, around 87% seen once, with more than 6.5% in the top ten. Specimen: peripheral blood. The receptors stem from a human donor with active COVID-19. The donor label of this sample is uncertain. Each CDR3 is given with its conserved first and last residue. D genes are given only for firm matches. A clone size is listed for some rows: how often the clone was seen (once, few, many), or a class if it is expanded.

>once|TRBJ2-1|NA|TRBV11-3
TGTGCCAGCAGCCCCTCCTCCTACAATGAGCAGTTCTTC
CASSPSSYNEQFF
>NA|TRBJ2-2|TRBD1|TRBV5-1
TGCGCCACCTCGGGACAGGGGAACACCGGGGAGCTGTTTTTT
CATSGQGNTGELFF
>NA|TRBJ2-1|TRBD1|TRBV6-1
TGTGCCAGCAGTGATTCGGGCAGGGGGTCCTACAATGAGCAGTTCTTC
CASSDSGRGSYNEQFF
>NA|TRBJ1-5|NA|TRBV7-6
TGTGCCAGCAGCCCCGGGAGGGGGGGCAATCAGCCCCAGCATTTT
CASSPGRGGNQPQHF
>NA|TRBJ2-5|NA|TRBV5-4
TGTGCCAGCAGCTCCCCCCGGGGGAGTACCGGGCCAGAGACCCAGTACTTC
CASSSPRGSTGPETQYF
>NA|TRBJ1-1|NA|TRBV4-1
TGCGCCAGCAGCCTCGCGGGGGCGGTTGAAGCTTTCTTT
CASSLAGAVEAFF
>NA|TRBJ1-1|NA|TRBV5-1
TGCGCCAGCAGCCGGGAAGGAACTGAAGCTTTCTTT
CASSREGTEAFF
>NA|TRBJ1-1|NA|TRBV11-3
TGTGCCAGCAGCCCCATTGGCCTTATGAACACTGAAGCTTTCTTT
CASSPIGLMNTEAFF
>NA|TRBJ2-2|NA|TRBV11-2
TGTGCCAGCAGCCCCGAGCTAGGCACCGGGGAGCTGTTTTTT
CASSPELGTGELFF
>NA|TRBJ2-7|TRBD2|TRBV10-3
TGTGCCATCAGCCCGGGACTAGCGGGGGTTTACGAGCAGTACTTC
CAISPGLAGVYEQYF
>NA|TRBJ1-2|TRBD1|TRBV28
TGTGCCAGCAGTTTCGGGACAGGGGGCGCGGTAATCTATGGCTACACCTTC
CASSFGTGGAVIYGYTF
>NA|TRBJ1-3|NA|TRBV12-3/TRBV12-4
TGTGCCAGCACCCGGGCGGGGGGAAACACCATATATTTT
CASTRAGGNTIYF
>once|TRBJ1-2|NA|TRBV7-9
TGTGCCAGCAGCTTCTTCCCCTATGGCTACACCTTC
CASSFFPYGYTF
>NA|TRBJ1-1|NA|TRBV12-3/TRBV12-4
TGTGCCAGCAGTTTAGCCGGGTCGGCTTTCTTT
CASSLAGSAFF
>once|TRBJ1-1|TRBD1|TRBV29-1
TGCAGCGTCGGCCAGGGACAGAAAGCTTTCTTT
CSVGQGQKAFF
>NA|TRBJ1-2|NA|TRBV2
TGTGCCAGCAGTGAACAGTCCGCGGCTAACTATGGCTACACCTTC
CASSEQSAANYGYTF
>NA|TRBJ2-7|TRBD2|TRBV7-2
TGTGCCAGCAGCCCGAGGGGCACCAGACTAGCGGGAGGAAGCGAGCAGTACTTC
CASSPRGTRLAGGSEQYF
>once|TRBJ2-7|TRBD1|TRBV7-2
TGTGCCAGCAGCCCAACAGGGGCGACCTACGAGCAGTACTTC
CASSPTGATYEQYF
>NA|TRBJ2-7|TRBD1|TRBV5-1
TGCGCCAGCAGCTTCAGACAGGGGGGGTCCTACGAGCAGTACTTC
CASSFRQGGSYEQYF
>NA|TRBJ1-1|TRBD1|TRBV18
TGTGCCAGCTCACCAACAGGGACAGGGTTGCCGACTTTCTTT
CASSPTGTGLPTFF
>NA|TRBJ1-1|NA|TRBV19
TGTGCCAGTAGTATTGGAGGTGGCACTGAAGCTTTCTTT
CASSIGGGTEAFF
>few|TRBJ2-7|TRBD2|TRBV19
TGTGCCAGTAGTACCACCCTCCGACTAGCGGGAGCCGAGCAGTACTTC
CASSTTLRLAGAEQYF
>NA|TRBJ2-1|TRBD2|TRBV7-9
TGTGCCAGCAGCCGCGGGGGGACCTACAATGAGCAGTTCTTC
CASSRGGTYNEQFF
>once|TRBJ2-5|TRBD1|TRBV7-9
TGTGCCAGCAGCACGACAGAGGGACAGATAGGGGGAGAGACCCAGTACTTC
CASSTTEGQIGGETQYF
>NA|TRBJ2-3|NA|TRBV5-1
TGCGCCAGCTATGCGTCTCCAGATACGCAGTATTTT
CASYASPDTQYF
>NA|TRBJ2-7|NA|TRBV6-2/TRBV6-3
TGTGCCAGCAGTCAGACACTTTCCTACGAGCAGTACTTC
CASSQTLSYEQYF
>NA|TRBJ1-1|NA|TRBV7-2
TGTGCCAGCAGCTTAGGCAGTGGTACTGAAGCTTTCTTT
CASSLGSGTEAFF
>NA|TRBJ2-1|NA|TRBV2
TGTGCCAGCAGCCCCTCCCGCTCCTACAATGAGCAGTTCTTC
CASSPSRSYNEQFF
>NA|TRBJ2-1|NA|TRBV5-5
TGTGCCAGCAGCCCCGCGCCCGAGGGCCTCGGCGATGAGCAGTTCTTC
CASSPAPEGLGDEQFF
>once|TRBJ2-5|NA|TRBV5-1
TGCGCCAGCAGCTTGAGGGAGTCCGTCCAGACCCAGTACTTC
CASSLRESVQTQYF
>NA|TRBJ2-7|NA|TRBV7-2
TGTGCCAGCAGCTTGAGTTCTGCGTTGGGCTATGGGCAGTACTTC
CASSLSSALGYGQYF
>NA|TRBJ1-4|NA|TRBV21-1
TGTGCCAGCAGCGCAAAAACCGGGACAGGGGGGGAAAAACTGTTTTTT
CASSAKTGTGGEKLFF
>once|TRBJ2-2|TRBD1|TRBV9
TGTGCCAGCAGCCCACAGGGGAGGAACACCGGGGAGCTGTTTTTT
CASSPQGRNTGELFF
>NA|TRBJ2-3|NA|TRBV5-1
TGCGCCAGCAGCTCCACTAGCAGAGATACGCAGTATTTT
CASSSTSRDTQYF
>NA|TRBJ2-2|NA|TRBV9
TGTGCCAGCTCCGTCCGGAGGGCCCCCGGGGAGCTGTTTTTT
CASSVRRAPGELFF
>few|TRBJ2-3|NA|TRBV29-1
TGCAGCGTTGAAAATAGCGGCACAGATACGCAGTATTTT
CSVENSGTDTQYF
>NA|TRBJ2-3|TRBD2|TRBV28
TGTGCCAGCAGTCAGGGCGGGAGGGCGGATACGCAGTATTTT
CASSQGGRADTQYF
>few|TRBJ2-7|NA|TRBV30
TGTGCCTGGAGTGTTAGAGGGTTGGGCGAGCAGTACTTC
CAWSVRGLGEQYF
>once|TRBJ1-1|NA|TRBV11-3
TGTGCCAGCAGCGGCGGACGGGGGAACACTGAAGCTTTCTTT
CASSGGRGNTEAFF
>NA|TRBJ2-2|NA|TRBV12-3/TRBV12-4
TGTGCCAGCAGTCCCGGTACCGGGGAGCTGTTTTTT
CASSPGTGELFF
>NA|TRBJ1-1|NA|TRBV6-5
TGTGCCAGCAGTTCCGGGTGGGGCAAGACTGAAGCTTTCTTT
CASSSGWGKTEAFF
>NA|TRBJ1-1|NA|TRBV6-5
TGTGCCAGCAGTCCTCAGGGGCTGAACACTGAAGCTTTCTTT
CASSPQGLNTEAFF
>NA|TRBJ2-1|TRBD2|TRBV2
TGTGCCAGTCGGGATTTCGGGGGGGGATACAATGAGCAGTTCTTC
CASRDFGGGYNEQFF
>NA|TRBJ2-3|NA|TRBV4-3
TGCGCCAGCAGCCAAGATTCGGGTTTGAGCACAGATACGCAGTATTTT
CASSQDSGLSTDTQYF
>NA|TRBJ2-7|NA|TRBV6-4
TGTGCCTGTCGTTTGTGCGAGCAGTACTTC
CACRLCEQYF
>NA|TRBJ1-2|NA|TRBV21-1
TGTGCCAGCACCGTCGGACAGACATATGGCTACACCTTC
CASTVGQTYGYTF
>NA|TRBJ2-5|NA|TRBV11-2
TGTGCCAGCAGCTTTGGGGGCGGAGAGACCCAGTACTTC
CASSFGGGETQYF